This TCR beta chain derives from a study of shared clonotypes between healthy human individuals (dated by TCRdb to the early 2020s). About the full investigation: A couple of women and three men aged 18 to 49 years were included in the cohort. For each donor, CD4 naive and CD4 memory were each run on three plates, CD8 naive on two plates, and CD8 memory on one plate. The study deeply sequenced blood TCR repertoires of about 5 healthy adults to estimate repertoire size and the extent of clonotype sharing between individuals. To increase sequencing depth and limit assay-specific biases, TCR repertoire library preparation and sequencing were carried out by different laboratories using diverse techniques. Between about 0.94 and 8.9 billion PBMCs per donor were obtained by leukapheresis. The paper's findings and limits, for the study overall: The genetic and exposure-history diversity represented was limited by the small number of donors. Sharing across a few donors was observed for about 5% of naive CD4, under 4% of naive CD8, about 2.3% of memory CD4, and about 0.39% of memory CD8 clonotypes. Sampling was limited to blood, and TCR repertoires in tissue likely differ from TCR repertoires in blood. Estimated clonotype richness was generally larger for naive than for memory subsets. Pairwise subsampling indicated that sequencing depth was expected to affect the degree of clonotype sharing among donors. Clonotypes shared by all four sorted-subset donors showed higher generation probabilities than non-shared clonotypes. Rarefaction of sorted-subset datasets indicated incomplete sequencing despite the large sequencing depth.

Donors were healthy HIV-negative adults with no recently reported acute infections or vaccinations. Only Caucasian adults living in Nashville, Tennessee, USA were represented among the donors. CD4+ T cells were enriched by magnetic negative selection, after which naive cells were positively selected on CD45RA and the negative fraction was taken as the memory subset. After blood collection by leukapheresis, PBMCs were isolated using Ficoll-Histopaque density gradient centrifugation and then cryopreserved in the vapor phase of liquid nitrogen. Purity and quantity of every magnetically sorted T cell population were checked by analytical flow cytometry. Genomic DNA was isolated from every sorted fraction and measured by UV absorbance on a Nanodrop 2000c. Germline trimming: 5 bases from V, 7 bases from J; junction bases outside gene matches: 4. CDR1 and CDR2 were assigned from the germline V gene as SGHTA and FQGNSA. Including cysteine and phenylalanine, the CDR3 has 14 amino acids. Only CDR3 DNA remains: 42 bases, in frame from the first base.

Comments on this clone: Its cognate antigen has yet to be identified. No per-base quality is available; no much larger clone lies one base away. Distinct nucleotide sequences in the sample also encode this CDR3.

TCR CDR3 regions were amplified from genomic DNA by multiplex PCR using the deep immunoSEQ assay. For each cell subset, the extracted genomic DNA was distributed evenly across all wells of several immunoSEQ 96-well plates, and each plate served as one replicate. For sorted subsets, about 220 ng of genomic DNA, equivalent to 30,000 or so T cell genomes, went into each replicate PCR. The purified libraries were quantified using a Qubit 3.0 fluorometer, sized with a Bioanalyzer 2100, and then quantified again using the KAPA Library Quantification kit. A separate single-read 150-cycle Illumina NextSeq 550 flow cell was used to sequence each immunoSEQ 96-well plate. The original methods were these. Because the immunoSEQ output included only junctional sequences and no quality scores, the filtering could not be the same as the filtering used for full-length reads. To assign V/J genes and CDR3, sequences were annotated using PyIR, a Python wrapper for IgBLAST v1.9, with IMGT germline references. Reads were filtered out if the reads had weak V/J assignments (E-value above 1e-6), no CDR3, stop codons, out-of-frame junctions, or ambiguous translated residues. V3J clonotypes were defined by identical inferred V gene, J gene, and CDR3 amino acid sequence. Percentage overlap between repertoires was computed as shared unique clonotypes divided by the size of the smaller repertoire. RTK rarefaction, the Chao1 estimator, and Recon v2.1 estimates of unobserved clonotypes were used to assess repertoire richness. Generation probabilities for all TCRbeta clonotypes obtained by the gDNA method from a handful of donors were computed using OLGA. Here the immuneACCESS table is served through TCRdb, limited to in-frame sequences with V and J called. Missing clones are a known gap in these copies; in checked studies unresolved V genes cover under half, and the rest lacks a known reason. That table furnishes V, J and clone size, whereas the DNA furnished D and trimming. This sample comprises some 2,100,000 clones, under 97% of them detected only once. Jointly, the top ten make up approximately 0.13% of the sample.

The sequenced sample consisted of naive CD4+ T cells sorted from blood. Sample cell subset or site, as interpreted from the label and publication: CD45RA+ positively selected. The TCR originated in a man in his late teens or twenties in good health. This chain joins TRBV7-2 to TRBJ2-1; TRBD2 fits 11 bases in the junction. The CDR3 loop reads CASSLGLAVNEQFF. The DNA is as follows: TGTGCCAGCAGCCTGGGACTAGCGGTTAATGAGCAGTTCTTC.